This TCR beta chain originates from a study of T cell responses to AZD1222 COVID-19 vaccine. Study-wide results and caveats: The donor group comprised mostly white British people and more females; the analysis possibly underestimated clonal diversity. The study identified only 6 or 7 AZD1222 recipients as seropositive at baseline. The CD4 TCRs associated with vaccination extended across spike and predominated at 160-218 and 743-854.

This clone was seen repeatedly, ten times or more. Its cognate antigen is unknown. Between the trimmed V and J ends, which lost 5 bases and 0 bases, there was a span of 11 bases. The V gene's germline CDR1 is GTSNPN and CDR2 SVGIG (reference sequence). The CDR3 extends over 13 amino acids. Assay used: immunoSEQ multiplex PCR; TCRdb lists only in-frame clones, some missing. The data contain fewer than 90,000 clones, just over 90% of them singletons. The chain carries TRBV30 and TRBJ2-7; weak D call: TRBD1 (5 bases). The TCR was taken from an adult who received the AZD1222 COVID-19 vaccine. The material was peripheral blood, obtained 28 days after the second AZD1222 dose. The CDR3 is CAWGRQNSYEQYF. CDR3 nucleotides: TGTGCCTGGGGCCGACAGAACTCCTACGAGCAGTACTTC.